The following is a TCR beta chain sequence with its context. The germline gene is not matched at one end of the junction; a read error may be the cause. The input was 400 to 500 ng total RNA; TCR beta cDNA was made from it with a constant-region primer. Sequencing libraries for TCR beta derived from three nested multiplex PCR rounds that used slightly modified ARM-PCR. With TRBV1-TRBV30 forward primers and a C-beta reverse primer, the first two PCR rounds were run for around 11 cycles each. TCRdb fed the multiplex PCR reads into MiXCR, producing one record per CDR3 protein. Of about 54,000 distinct CDR3 sequences in the sample, about 68% were seen once. The data originate from a study of tumor-infiltrating lymphocytes in primary liver carcinoma. The CDR3 is made up of 15 amino acids. CDR1 is SQVTM, CDR2 ANQGSEA, per germline. Scientists recovered RNA and DNA together from around 20-30 mg of unsorted bulk tissue.

The origin of this receptor is a man between 40 and 49 years old with primary liver carcinoma and hepatitis B virus infection. The chain carries TRBV29-1 and TRBJ2-3; 9 bases map to TRBD2. The sample was liver tumor tissue from sampling region 2. Noted subset: tumor region T2, inferior pole. CDR3 nucleotide sequence: TGCAGCGTTGTAAATATCGGGACTAGCACAGATACGCAATATTTT. Amino acids: CSVVNIGTSTDTQYF.